Presented here are 24 T cell receptor beta chains from one specimen sequenced in a study of blood T cell repertoires in COVID-19. Sequencing used immunoSEQ multiplex PCR; TCRdb keeps in-frame clones, though not all of them. Of more than 150,000 clones in the sample, approximately 87% were seen once. The sequenced material came from peripheral blood. The receptors come from a woman in her 70s with acute or convalescent COVID-19.

The V and J genes are TRBV7-2 and TRBJ2-7, with TRBD2 identical over 12 bases. The J segment lost 7 bases and the V segment lost 1 base, leaving 14 bases of the junction unmatched. The CDR3 covers 18 residues. From germline, CDR1 is SGHTA and CDR2 FQGNSA. CDR3 region: CASSLVGARLAGVGEQYF. The CDR3, as DNA: TGTGCCAGCAGCTTAGTTGGAGCAAGACTAGCGGGAGTAGGGGAGCAGTACTTC.

Written as DNA, the CDR3 is TGCGCCAGCAGCTTGTCCGCTGGCAGGGTGAACACTGAAGCTTTCTTT. This gives the protein CASSLSAGRVNTEAFF. The rearrangement links TRBV5-1 to TRBJ1-1; possible D gene TRBD1, 5 bases. The CDR3 is 16 residues long. V gave up 1 base and J gave up 0 bases, with 13 bases separating them. Germline assignment: CDR1 SGHRS and CDR2 YFSETQ. Together with reference TRBV5-1 and TRBJ1-1, the CDR3 gives the full variable domain: KAGVTQTPRYLIKTRGQQVTLSCSPISGHRSVSWYQQTPGQGLQFLFEYFSETQRNKGNFPGRFSGRQFSNSRSEMNVSTLELGDSALYLCASSLSAGRVNTEAFFGQGTRLTVV.

This clone was picked up one time. This sequence joins TRBV5-1 and TRBJ1-1; 8 nucleotides match TRBD1. Germline assignment: CDR1 SGHRS and CDR2 YFSETQ. Trimming took 2 bases from V and 5 from J; bases not matched to a gene: 8. This CDR3 comprises 15 residues. The CDR3 DNA reads TGCGCCAGCAGCTTCCTCGGACAGGGTGTTACTGAAGCTTTCTTT. Its translation: CASSFLGQGVTEAFF.

The genes are TRBV6-6 and TRBJ1-1, with a weak D call TRBD1 (6 bases). CDR3 length: 14 residues. Germline V lookup: CDR1 MNHNY, CDR2 SVGAGI (reference sequence). Trimming stripped 4 bases from V and 2 bases from J, with 11 bases between. CDR3 amino acids: CASSSGQLNTEAFF. DNA of the CDR3: TGTGCCAGCAGTTCAGGACAGCTTAACACTGAAGCTTTCTTT.

The genes are TRBV6-4 and TRBJ2-1, with a weak D call TRBD2 (6 bases). The CDR3 is 13 amino acids. Per the germline V gene, CDR1 is MRHNA and CDR2 is SNTAGT. V was cut by 2 bases and J by 7 bases, with 9 bases left in between. The CDR3 coding sequence is TGTGCCAGCAGTGACGTGACTAGTAATGAGCAGTTCTTC. It is translated as CASSDVTSNEQFF.

J is TRBJ2-5 and V is TRBV5-1; D is possibly TRBD1 (6 bases). The CDR3 is 15 residues long. Trimming shortened V by 2 bases and J by 0 bases, and 11 bases separated the two germline ends. Germline V gene data show CDR1 as SGHRS and CDR2 as YFSETQ. The CDR3 sequence: CASSLRQVYQETQYF. The CDR3, as DNA: TGCGCCAGCAGCTTACGACAGGTTTACCAAGAGACCCAGTACTTC.

The chain has TRBV7-9 and TRBJ2-1; 12 nucleotides agree with TRBD2. CDR3 size: 18 residues. The junction had 12 bases not matched to a gene; V was cut back by 5 bases and J by 4 bases. Looked up from germline, CDR1 is SEHNR and CDR2 is FQNEAQ (reference sequence). DNA for the CDR3: TGTGCCAGCAGCAGTACTAGCGGGGGGATCAGAATATACAATGAGCAGTTCTTC. Its translation: CASSSTSGGIRIYNEQFF.

The V gene is TRBV6-6, the J gene TRBJ1-6, with 7 bases fitting TRBD1. The ends lost 5 bases at V and 10 bases at J; junction bases unmatched: 14. In germline, CDR1 is MNHNY, CDR2 SVGAGI (reference sequence). There are 16 residues in the CDR3. This CDR3 is CASSQSRDSRPSPLHF. CDR3 DNA sequence: TGTGCCAGCAGTCAAAGCCGGGACAGCCGGCCCTCACCCCTCCACTTT.

The gene calls are TRBV5-5 and TRBJ2-1; 8 bases line up with TRBD1. Germline V gene data show CDR1 as SGHKS and CDR2 as YYEKEE (reference sequence). The junction had 4 bases not matched to a gene; V was cut back by 2 bases and J by 3 bases. The CDR3 extends over 15 amino acids. This CDR3 is CASSFAGGIYNEQFF. CDR3 nucleotides: TGTGCCAGCAGCTTTGCAGGGGGCATCTACAATGAGCAGTTCTTC.

The chain carries TRBV24-1 and TRBJ1-1, with 11 nucleotides matching TRBD1. CDR1 is KGHDR and CDR2 is SFDVKD in the germline V gene. The CDR3 contains 15 residues. The junction had 7 bases not matched to a gene; V was cut back by 10 bases and J by 1 base. For the CDR3, the DNA is TGTGCCACTAGGGACAGGGGGGTTTCGAACACTGAAGCTTTCTTT. Its protein is CATRDRGVSNTEAFF.

This sequence joins TRBV7-2 and TRBJ2-1; 8 bases map to TRBD1. This CDR3 contains 14 residues. Per the germline V gene, CDR1 is SGHTA and CDR2 is FQGNSA. V was pared by 5 bases and J by 6 bases, with 6 bases of the junction left unmatched. The chain's CDR3 is CASSRTGSGNEQFF. CDR3 DNA: TGTGCCAGCAGCCGGACAGGGTCAGGCAATGAGCAGTTCTTC.

This clone was seen a handful of times. J is TRBJ1-2 and V is TRBV4-1; TRBD1 matches at 9 bases. The CDR3 is 15 amino acids. Germline V gene sequence: CDR1 MGHRA, CDR2 YSYEKL. Unmatched junction bases numbered 8, after V lost 3 bases and J lost 6 bases. Written as DNA, the CDR3 is TGCGCCAGCAGCCATACCGGGACAGGGCAAGATGGCTACACCTTC. As protein: CASSHTGTGQDGYTF.

The rearrangement joins TRBV9 to TRBJ2-2, with D possibly TRBD1 on 5 matching bases. Germline V gives CDR1 SGDLS, CDR2 YYNGEE. V was pared by 0 bases and J by 6 bases, with 12 bases between. This CDR3 is 15 amino acids long. CDR3 sequence: CASSVEGLGAGELFF. In nucleotides, the CDR3 is TGTGCCAGCAGCGTAGAGGGCCTAGGGGCCGGGGAGCTGTTTTTT. The full variable domain, in which reference TRBV9 and TRBJ2-2 provide the parts outside the CDR3, is DSGVTQTPKHLITATGQRVTLRCSPRSGDLSVYWYQQSLDQGLQFLIQYYNGEERAKGNILERFSAQQFPDLHSELNLSSLELGDSALYFCASSVEGLGAGELFFGEGSRLTVL.

This chain uses TRBV6-5 with TRBJ2-3; 8 bases are shared with TRBD2. V was clipped by 0 bases and J by 7 bases; unmatched bases: 3. CDR3 size: 14 residues. Germline values: CDR1 MNHEY, CDR2 SVGAGI. The CDR3 bases are TGTGCCAGCAGTTACTCTACTAGCGGATATACGCAGTATTTT. It is translated as CASSYSTSGYTQYF.

This clone has only one observation. The V call is TRBV10-3, the J call TRBJ2-7; weak D call: TRBD1 (5 bases). Germline V CDR1 and CDR2: ENHRY, SYGVKD. This CDR3 is built from 13 residues. Between the trimmed V and J ends, which lost 2 bases and 10 bases, there was a span of 15 bases. The CDR3 DNA reads TGTGCCATCAGTGAGCGTGGAGACAGCAATCAGTACTTC. It translates to CAISERGDSNQYF.

The gene calls are TRBV4-2 and TRBJ1-1, with no clear D. Germline assignment: CDR1 LGHNA and CDR2 YNFKEQ. Trimming shortened V by 4 bases and J by 1 base, and 7 bases separated the two germline ends. There are 13 residues in the CDR3. The CDR3 nucleotides are TGTGCCAGCAGCCTAGACAAGAACACTGAAGCTTTCTTT. It codes for CASSLDKNTEAFF.

The chain employs TRBV28 and TRBJ1-4; 7 bases line up with TRBD1. CDR1 and CDR2 from the germline V gene are MDHEN and SYDVKM. J was trimmed by 1 base and V by 8 bases; bases with no gene match: 13. The length of the CDR3 is 17 residues. CDR3 amino acids: CASGILGQDRTNEKLFF. The CDR3 nucleotides are TGTGCCAGCGGTATACTAGGACAGGATCGAACTAATGAAAAACTGTTTTTT. Full variable domain (rest looked up from reference TRBV28 and TRBJ1-4): DVKVTQSSRYLVKRTGEKVFLECVQDMDHENMFWYRQDPGLGLRLIYFSYDVKMKEKGDIPEGYSVSREKKERFSLILESASTNQTSMYLCASGILGQDRTNEKLFFGSGTQLSVL.

The sample holds a few counts of this clone. V is TRBV6-2 or TRBV6-3 and J is TRBJ2-7; D remains unclear. Germline loops: CDR1 MNHEY, CDR2 SVGEGT. Trimming left V 2 bases short and J 0 bases short, with 8 bases between. This CDR3 is 14 amino acids long. DNA of the CDR3: TGTGCCAGCAGTTACCTAGGCAACTCCTACGAGCAGTACTTC. As protein: CASSYLGNSYEQYF.

The rearrangement joins TRBV7-9 to TRBJ2-1, with a possible D match to TRBD1 (5 bases). In germline, CDR1 is SEHNR, CDR2 FQNEAQ (reference sequence). The CDR3 is 15 residues long. V shed 5 bases and J shed 2 bases, with 13 bases lying between them. DNA of the CDR3: TGTGCCAGCAGCCGAGACAGACGAACCTACAATGAGCAGTTCTTC. Translation gives CASSRDRRTYNEQFF.

J is TRBJ2-5 and V is TRBV19; tentatively, D is TRBD2 (6 bases). CDR1 and CDR2 (germline): LNHDA, SQIVND (reference sequence). Trimming removed 5 bases at V and 6 bases at J, with 19 bases between. This CDR3 spans 15 amino acids. In nucleotides, the CDR3 is TGTGCCAGTAGTGCTCGGGACTCAGCGCGGAAGACCCAGTACTTC. Protein sequence: CASSARDSARKTQYF. Using reference TRBV19 and TRBJ2-5 for the parts outside the CDR3, the full variable domain is DGGITQSPKYLFRKEGQNVTLSCEQNLNHDAMYWYRQDPGQGLRLIYYSQIVNDFQKGDIAEGYSVSREKKESFPLTVTSAQKNPTAFYLCASSARDSARKTQYFGPGTRLLVL.

This clone was found once. V usage is TRBV9 and J usage is TRBJ2-3; TRBD1 agrees at 7 bases. CDR1 and CDR2 (germline): SGDLS, YYNGEE. The length of the CDR3 is 16 residues. Germline trimming cut 2 bases from V and 2 bases from J; bases unmatched to any gene: 8. CDR3 sequence reads: CASSVSPGQPTDTQYF. The CDR3 nucleotides are TGTGCCAGCAGCGTTTCCCCGGGACAGCCCACAGATACGCAGTATTTT.

The chain recombines TRBV19 with TRBJ2-3; no clear D gene. The CDR3 has 15 amino acids. The V and J ends lost 5 bases and 1 base respectively, with 13 bases between them. Per germline, CDR1 LNHDA and CDR2 SQIVND (reference sequence). Here the CDR3 reads CASSLGDSRTDTQYF. The CDR3 nucleotides read TGTGCCAGTAGTCTAGGAGATTCTCGCACAGATACGCAGTATTTT.

This clone occurred a few times. CDR3 in DNA: TGTGCCAGCAGCTTAAGGGGGGTCGGGACAGGGACTTCACCCCTCCACTTT. Translated: CASSLRGVGTGTSPLHF. The chain employs TRBV13 and TRBJ1-6, with TRBD1 matching 9 bases. Germline-derived CDR1 and CDR2 are PRHDT and FYEKMQ (reference sequence). The CDR3 covers 17 residues. V shed 2 bases and J 9 bases; nucleotides not matched to a gene: 11.

This rearrangement joins TRBV6-6 to TRBJ1-6; D call uncertain. Germline V gene data show CDR1 as MNHNY and CDR2 as SVGAGI (reference sequence). Trimming pared 2 bases from V and 6 bases from J, leaving 2 bases between. The CDR3 loop spans 12 amino acids. The CDR3 DNA sequence: TGTGCCAGCAGTTACCTTAATTCACCCCTCCACTTT. This encodes CASSYLNSPLHF.